This T cell receptor (beta chain) is from a study of OX40 agonist ivuxolimab in advanced cancers. Across the whole study: Partial responses were achieved by three patients: one hepatocellular carcinoma, two cutaneous melanoma. Study results and caveats: Among T cells, CD8+ cells averaged more expanded clones than CD4+ cells.

Trimming shortened V by 2 bases and J by 0 bases, and 10 bases separated the two germline ends. This CDR3 spans 15 amino acids. Germline V gene data show CDR1 as MNHEY and CDR2 as SMNVEV (reference sequence). This clone was detected only once. Its antigen is unknown. Other DNA sequences from this sample encode an identical CDR3 as well. Sequenced by immunoSEQ multiplex PCR; TCRdb stores in-frame clones only, minus some. The table has over 100,000 clones, about nine tenths seen once. The chain links TRBV27 to TRBJ1-2; D ambiguous. The sample consisted of CD4+ or CD8+ T cells sorted from blood, taken in a trial of the OX40 agonist ivuxolimab. The source is an adult with an advanced solid tumor such as melanoma, head and neck, liver or kidney cancer. CDR3 protein: CASSLRPTANYGYTF. CDR3 coding DNA: TGTGCCAGCAGTTTACGGCCAACTGCTAACTATGGCTACACCTTC.